Listed here are 32 T cell receptor beta chains from one sample, sequenced in a study of Graves' ophthalmopathy and Graves' hyperthyroidism (dated by TCRdb to the late 2010s). For sequencing, an Illumina HiSeq 2000 was employed. TCR beta CDR3 regions were amplified from RNA transcripts for repertoire sequencing. The first round of RT-PCR was done with HTBI primers and the Qiagen OneStep RT-PCR kit, and was followed by a second round of multiplex PCR, then size selection and purification. In-frame beta chains were kept once TCRdb had trimmed the public reads at Q25 with fastp and called clones with MiXCR. Rows matching on CDR3 protein sequence are summarized as one entry with the most common DNA and genes. This sample is represented by hundreds of thousands of distinct CDR3 sequences; 20% to 25% of them were singletons. About 6.6% of the sample belongs to the ten largest clones. Sequencing used peripheral blood. Every receptor here comes from a woman younger than 35 with stable Graves' hyperthyroidism. Some clones in this sample may be carry-over from other donors' samples. Donor details come from another sample of the same person, matched by shared clones.

This clonotype was seen only a few times. This sequence joins TRBV11-1 and TRBJ2-2, with D uncertain. Trimming stripped 2 bases from V and 4 bases from J, with 14 bases between. The CDR3 runs 16 residues. Per germline, CDR1 SGHAT and CDR2 FQDESV (reference sequence). CDR3 loop: CASSLPEGIITGELFF. For the CDR3, the DNA is TGTGCCAGCAGCTTACCGGAAGGGATCATCACCGGGGAGCTGTTTTTT.

In this sample, this clonotype turned up a few times. The chain employs TRBV27 and TRBJ2-5; 9 nucleotides line up with TRBD2. This CDR3 is 15 amino acids long. Trimming removed 6 bases from V and 4 bases from J; junction bases left unmatched: 9. Germline V gene sequence: CDR1 MNHEY, CDR2 SMNVEV (reference sequence). CDR3 DNA sequence: TGTGCCAGCAGACACCTTAGCGGGAGATCAGAGACCCAGTACTTC. It is translated as CASRHLSGRSETQYF.

This clonotype has at least ten counts. The V call is TRBV30, the J call TRBJ2-7; D might be TRBD1 (5 bases). CDR3 length: 11 amino acids. Germline V gene data show CDR1 as GTSNPN and CDR2 as SVGIG (reference sequence). V lost 5 bases, J lost 6 bases, and 11 bases lay in between. CDR3 coding DNA: TGTGCCTGGGACAGCCCCCTCGAGCAGTACTTC. Translated, it gives CAWDSPLEQYF.

This sequence joins TRBV25-1 and TRBJ2-7; weak D call: TRBD2 (7 bases). Per germline, CDR1 MGHDK and CDR2 SYGVNS. This CDR3 region has 14 residues. V lost 1 base and J lost 2, with 9 bases in between. The CDR3 loop is CASSEWGGAYEQYF. The CDR3 DNA reads as TGTGCCAGCAGTGAATGGGGGGGCGCCTACGAGCAGTACTTC.

This clonotype was seen repeatedly, ten times or more. V gene TRBV28 combines with J gene TRBJ1-1, with D possibly TRBD1 on 6 matching bases. Trimming took 8 bases from V and 3 from J, leaving 10 bases between them. In germline, CDR1 is MDHEN, CDR2 SYDVKM. The length of the CDR3 is 12 residues. The CDR3 protein is CASQTGYTEAFF. The CDR3 DNA reads TGTGCCAGCCAGACAGGCTACACTGAAGCTTTCTTT.

The chain recombines TRBV20-1 with TRBJ2-7; 9 nucleotides agree with TRBD1. Trimming removed 4 bases from V and 5 bases from J; junction bases left unmatched: 12. Germline V gene data show CDR1 as DFQATT and CDR2 as SNEGSKA (reference sequence). The CDR3 has 15 amino acids. This CDR3 is CSATHPGTGKNEQYF. The DNA of the CDR3 is TGCAGTGCTACCCATCCCGGGACAGGGAAGAACGAGCAGTACTTC.

The chain couples TRBV7-2 to TRBJ2-7; tentative D call: TRBD2 (6 bases). The CDR3 runs 13 residues. The germline V gene encodes CDR1 SGHTA and CDR2 FQGNSA. V lost 3 bases and J lost 5, with 11 bases in between. The CDR3 here is CASSLQRGNEQYF. The CDR3 nucleotides read TGTGCCAGCAGCTTGCAACGGGGGAACGAGCAGTACTTC.

The rearrangement uses TRBV6-2 or TRBV6-3 and TRBJ2-7; D not certain. The CDR3 totals 14 residues. Trimming took 5 bases from V and 3 from J, leaving 14 bases between them. Germline assignment: CDR1 MNHEY and CDR2 SVGEGT. DNA for the CDR3: TGTGCCAGCAGTGCGCCTATTACAGTCTACGAGCAGTACTTC. Translation gives CASSAPITVYEQYF.

This clonotype was found many times. This CDR3 is CASSPGTSGETQYF. CDR3 DNA sequence: TGTGCCAGCAGTCCAGGGACTAGCGGAGAGACCCAGTACTTC. The V call is TRBV12-3 or TRBV12-4, the J call TRBJ2-5, with TRBD2 matching 11 bases. The CDR3 has 14 amino acids. J lost 4 bases, V lost 5 bases, and 3 bases had no gene match.

This clonotype was seen a few times. A read error may explain this, as a much larger clone is one base away. The chain links TRBV30 to TRBJ2-7; D is possibly TRBD1 (5 bases). This CDR3 comprises 14 residues. The V end lost 4 bases, the J end lost 0 bases, and 13 bases lay between the germline ends. Germline CDR1 is GTSNPN and CDR2 is SVGIG (reference sequence). The CDR3 DNA reads as TGTGCCTGGAAACGGACAATCTTCTCCTACGAGCAGTACTTC. Translation gives CAWKRTIFSYEQYF.

This clonotype was seen ten or more times. J is TRBJ1-6 and V is TRBV12-3 or TRBV12-4; D might be TRBD1 (6 bases). V dropped 6 bases and J dropped 13 bases, with 22 bases sitting between them. The CDR3 is made up of 15 amino acids. CDR3 sequence (DNA): TGTGCCAGCAGGGGGATGAGTCGGGGACAAGGGCCCCTCCACTTT. Protein: CASRGMSRGQGPLHF.

This clonotype has at least ten counts. J is TRBJ2-7 and V is TRBV30; D unclear. CDR1 is GTSNPN, CDR2 SVGIG, per germline (reference sequence). With 6 bases removed from V and 0 bases from J, the gap between germline ends came to 9 bases. The CDR3 runs 12 residues. The CDR3 sequence: CACRLSSYEQYF. CDR3 nucleotides: TGTGCCTGTAGACTGAGCTCCTACGAGCAGTACTTC.

On this clonotype itself: With a much larger clone just one base away, this may be a read error. This chain uses TRBV20-1 with TRBJ1-5; D uncertain. The CDR3 is made up of 15 amino acids. Germline assignment: CDR1 DFQATT and CDR2 SNEGSKA (reference sequence). The CDR3 reads CSASLRAYGNQPKHF. The DNA for the CDR3 is TGCAGTGCCTCCCTGCGGGCTTATGGCAATCAGCCCAAGCATTTT.

The sample holds many counts of this clonotype. The rearrangement joins TRBV6-2 or TRBV6-3 to TRBJ1-5, with 8 bases matching TRBD1. Germline loops: CDR1 MNHEY, CDR2 SVGEGT. CDR3 size: 14 residues. V trimming: 8 bases; J trimming: 0 bases; junction bases outside the gene matches: 3. In DNA, the CDR3 is TGTGCCAGCCGGGACAGGCATAGCAATCAGCCCCAGCATTTT. It translates to CASRDRHSNQPQHF.

This clonotype was found many times. The gene calls are TRBV6-2 or TRBV6-3 and TRBJ1-5, with 7 bases that match TRBD1. The germline V gene encodes CDR1 MNHEY and CDR2 SVGEGT. The junction had 6 bases not matched to a gene; V was cut back by 6 bases and J by 4 bases. This CDR3 is 14 amino acids long. The CDR3 loop reads CASSRDRRNQPQHF. DNA for the CDR3: TGTGCCAGCAGCCGGGACAGAAGAAATCAGCCCCAGCATTTT.

In this sample, this clonotype turned up many times. The genes are TRBV9 and TRBJ1-2; TRBD1 matches 7 bases. Germline-derived CDR1 and CDR2 are SGDLS and YYNGEE. The CDR3 is 16 residues long. The ends lost 4 bases at V and 0 bases at J; junction bases unmatched: 9. The CDR3 spells CASSPSGTASNYGYTF. For the CDR3, the DNA is TGTGCCAGCAGCCCGTCCGGGACAGCCTCTAACTATGGCTACACCTTC.

In its sample, this clonotype was seen a few times. This chain uses TRBV6-2 or TRBV6-3 with TRBJ2-2, with 9 bases identical to TRBD1. The CDR3 is made up of 17 amino acids. Looked up from germline, CDR1 is MNHEY and CDR2 is SVGEGT. The V and J ends lost 0 bases and 5 bases, in that order; junction bases with no gene match: 7. The CDR3 region is CASSYSTPDRGTGELFF. The CDR3 region has the DNA TGTGCCAGCAGTTACTCGACACCGGACAGGGGAACCGGGGAGCTGTTTTTT.

This clonotype was counted between two and nine times. This rearrangement joins TRBV28 to TRBJ1-2; D gene unclear. CDR3 size: 16 residues. Trimming took 6 bases from V and 6 from J, leaving 23 bases between them. Per germline, CDR1 MDHEN and CDR2 SYDVKM. The CDR3 DNA reads TGTGCCAGCAGCCTAACGGTAGTCATGAATACGCATGGCTACACCTTC. It encodes CASSLTVVMNTHGYTF.

Turning to this clonotype: A much larger clonotype is one base distant, so this may be a read error. V usage is TRBV12-3 or TRBV12-4 and J usage is TRBJ1-2; D remains ambiguous. The CDR3 runs 15 residues. CDR3 nucleotides: TGTGCCAGCACTTTAGTACAGCAAACTAACTATGGCCACACCTTC. This gives the protein CASTLVQQTNYGHTF.

There are many counts of this clonotype. The chain uses TRBV12-3 or TRBV12-4 and TRBJ1-1; D is unresolved. Trimming left V 5 bases short and J 4 bases short, with 11 bases between. The CDR3 has 13 residues. Here the CDR3 reads CASSPLWATEAFF. The CDR3 DNA follows: TGTGCCAGCAGTCCGCTGTGGGCCACTGAAGCTTTCTTT.

There are many counts of this clonotype. The chain couples TRBV20-1 to TRBJ2-2, with a tentative D call TRBD1 (5 bases). Germline V gene sequence: CDR1 DFQATT, CDR2 SNEGSKA (reference sequence). The V gene lost 8 bases and the J gene lost 3 bases, with 10 bases spanning the gap. The length of the CDR3 is 12 residues. In DNA, the CDR3 is TGCAGTCCCAGACAGTACACCGGGGAGCTGTTTTTT. This codes for CSPRQYTGELFF.

The sample holds one count of this clonotype. This chain joins TRBV19 and TRBJ2-7, with D unresolved. Trimming removed 3 bases from V and 6 bases from J, with 9 bases in between. CDR1 is LNHDA and CDR2 is SQIVND in the germline V gene (reference sequence). CDR3 size: 12 residues. The CDR3 sequence: CASSIGPGEQYF. The CDR3 DNA reads TGTGCCAGTAGTATTGGGCCCGGCGAGCAGTACTTC. Full variable domain (outside the CDR3, taken from reference TRBV19 and TRBJ2-7): DGGITQSPKYLFRKEGQNVTLSCEQNLNHDAMYWYRQDPGQGLRLIYYSQIVNDFQKGDIAEGYSVSREKKESFPLTVTSAQKNPTAFYLCASSIGPGEQYFGPGTRLTVT.

In its sample, this clonotype was seen a few times. A much bigger clone sits one base away, suggesting this may be a read error. V gene TRBV12-3 or TRBV12-4 combines with J gene TRBJ2-2, with TRBD2 matching 12 bases. The CDR3 consists of 15 residues. The DNA of the CDR3 is TGTGCCAGCAGTACTAGCGGGGGGCCCACCGGGGAGCTGTTGTTT. Protein sequence: CASSTSGGPTGELLF.

This clonotype occurred a few times. This chain links TRBV19 with TRBJ2-4; perhaps D is TRBD1 or TRBD2 (6 bases each). Germline V gene data show CDR1 as LNHDA and CDR2 as SQIVND (reference sequence). The CDR3 has 14 residues. Trimming pared 10 bases from V and 3 bases from J, leaving 16 bases between. The CDR3 bases are TGTGCCACCTTAGAAGGAGGGGGCAAAAACATTCAGTACTTC. Its translation: CATLEGGGKNIQYF.

This clonotype was detected many times. The chain employs TRBV6-1 and TRBJ1-2, with 7 bases lining up with TRBD1. The CDR3 has 13 residues. The germline V gene encodes CDR1 MNHNS and CDR2 SASEGT. V shed 6 bases and J 4 bases; nucleotides not matched to a gene: 5. CDR3 loop: CASRTGAGYGYTF. Written as DNA, the CDR3 is TGTGCCAGCAGAACAGGGGCGGGCTATGGCTACACCTTC.

This clonotype was counted many times. The chain combines TRBV5-6 with TRBJ2-5, with 7 bases that match TRBD2. This CDR3 region has 16 residues. The V gene's germline CDR1 is SGHDT and CDR2 YYEEEE. The CDR3 sequence: CPPHPSTSSNQETQYF. CDR3 DNA sequence: TGTCCTCCCCACCCTTCGACTAGCTCAAATCAAGAGACCCAGTACTTC.

This clonotype has a count of ten or more. This rearrangement joins TRBV12-3 or TRBV12-4 to TRBJ1-1; the match to TRBD1 covers 9 bases. CDR3 size: 14 residues. The ends lost 6 bases at V and 6 bases at J; junction bases unmatched: 8. CDR3 amino acids: CASRNTGTGPEAFF. The CDR3 nucleotides are TGTGCCAGCAGAAACACCGGGACAGGGCCTGAAGCTTTCTTT.

The sample holds a few counts of this clonotype. Written as DNA, the CDR3 is TGTGCCAGCAGCTTCCGGACAAACTCTATTTCTGGAAACACCATATATTTT. Its protein product is CASSFRTNSISGNTIYF. The chain joins TRBV11-2 to TRBJ1-3, with D perhaps TRBD1 (5 bases). The V end was cut by 3 bases, the J end by 1 base, with 16 bases between. Germline lookup yields CDR1 SGHAT and CDR2 FQNNGV. This CDR3 has 17 residues.

In this sample, this clonotype turned up a few times. A single base separates this from a much larger clone, so it may be a read error. The chain joins TRBV19 to TRBJ1-1; TRBD1 aligns across 7 bases. The germline V gene has CDR1 LNHDA and CDR2 SQIVND (reference sequence). The CDR3 is made up of 16 amino acids. CDR3 bases: TGTGCCAGTAGTCCAACCCCCATAGTGCGCAGGGGGACGGGTTGCTTT. This sequence encodes CASSPTPIVRRGTGCF.

The chain is built from TRBV5-1 and TRBJ2-7; D is undetermined. Trimming removed 7 bases at V and 5 bases at J, with 10 bases between. CDR1 and CDR2 (germline): SGHRS, YFSETQ. The CDR3 runs 11 residues. The CDR3 sequence is CASRAQNEQYF. The CDR3 bases are TGCGCCAGCCGGGCTCAGAACGAGCAGTACTTC.

V is TRBV7-3 and J is TRBJ2-7, with 9 bases matching TRBD1. The CDR3 is 14 amino acids. Germline values: CDR1 SGHTA, CDR2 FQGTGA. V dropped 5 bases and J dropped 6; count of bases not matched to a gene: 8. The CDR3 protein is CASSPGTGNGEQYF. Here the CDR3 DNA reads TGTGCCAGCAGCCCGGGGACAGGGAATGGCGAGCAGTACTTC.

This chain joins TRBV24-1 and TRBJ2-6, with D possibly matching TRBD2 (5 bases). CDR3 length equals 16 residues. CDR1 is KGHDR and CDR2 is SFDVKD in the germline V gene. The ends were cut back, 2 bases at V and 3 bases at J, with 10 bases in the middle. This chain's CDR3 is CATSDSDFFGANVLTF. In DNA form, the CDR3 reads TGTGCCACCAGTGATTCGGACTTTTTTGGGGCCAACGTCCTGACTTTC.